This record covers a single T cell receptor beta chain. This sample is part of a study of blood T cell repertoires in COVID-19. For the study at large: In each case, the material was cDNA or gDNA derived from T cells, B-cell-depleted T cells, or PBMCs.

Germline CDR1 is SGHAT and CDR2 is FQNNGV. This CDR3 is built from 14 residues. With V trimmed by 6 bases and J by 5 bases, 8 bases remained unmatched. Assay: immunoSEQ multiplex PCR; the TCRdb copy retains only in-frame clones and omits some. The sample lists a few hundred thousand clones; around 84% were seen once. Within 2 weeks before study entry, exposed participants met a COVID-19 case. This chain uses TRBV11-2 with TRBJ2-7; 9 bases line up with TRBD1. This TCR was recovered from a middle-aged man who had been exposed to COVID-19. The sequenced material came from PBMCs or T cells enriched from blood (not recorded which). CDR3 in DNA: TGTGCCAGCAGGAGAGGGACAGGGTCTCACGAGCAGTACTTC. Residues: CASRRGTGSHEQYF.